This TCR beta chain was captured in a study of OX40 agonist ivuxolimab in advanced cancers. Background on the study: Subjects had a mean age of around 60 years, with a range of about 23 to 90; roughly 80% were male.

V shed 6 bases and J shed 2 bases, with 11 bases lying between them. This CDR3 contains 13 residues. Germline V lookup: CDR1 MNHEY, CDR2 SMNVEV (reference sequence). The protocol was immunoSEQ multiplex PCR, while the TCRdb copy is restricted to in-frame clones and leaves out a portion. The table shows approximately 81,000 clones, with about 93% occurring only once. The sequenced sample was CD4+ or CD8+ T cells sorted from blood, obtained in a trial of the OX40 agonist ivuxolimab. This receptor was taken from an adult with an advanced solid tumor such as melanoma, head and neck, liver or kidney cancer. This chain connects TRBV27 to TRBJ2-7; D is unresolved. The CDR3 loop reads CASSVGITYEQYF. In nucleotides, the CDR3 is TGTGCCAGCAGCGTTGGCATCACCTACGAGCAGTACTTC.